Presented here are 5 T cell receptor beta chains from one specimen sequenced in a study of response to subunit inactivated influenza vaccine. TCRdb re-analysed the RT-PCR reads in MiXCR, keeping a single row per CDR3 protein. The repertoire holds roughly 780,000 distinct CDR3 sequences, with 15% to 20% as singletons. The specimen was PBMCs from blood, collected more than 4 days after vaccination. These receptor sequences come from a man aged 50 to 60 who received an inactivated influenza vaccine.

This clonotype showed up just a few times. The rearrangement joins TRBV7-8 to TRBJ1-1; D gene unclear. Germline V gene lookup returns CDR1 SGHVS and CDR2 FQNEAQ. The germline V and J ends were trimmed by 7 bases and 1 base, with 13 bases remaining between them. The CDR3 is made up of 14 amino acids. DNA of the CDR3: TGTGCCAGCACCAATGCCTTCGGGAACACTGAAGCTTTCTTT. Its protein is CASTNAFGNTEAFF. The full variable domain, its missing parts supplied by reference TRBV7-8 and TRBJ1-1, is GAGVSQSPRYKVAKRGQDVALRCDPISGHVSLFWYQQALGQGPEFLTYFQNEAQLDKSGLPSDRFFAERPEGSVSTLKIQRTQQEDSAVYLCASTNAFGNTEAFFGQGTRLTVV.

The chain couples TRBV3-1 to TRBJ2-3; 13 nucleotides align to TRBD2. V was clipped by 0 bases and J by 5 bases; unmatched bases: 8. There are 18 residues in the CDR3. The germline V gene encodes CDR1 LGHDT and CDR2 YNNKEL (reference sequence). In DNA, the CDR3 is TGTGCCAGCAGCCAAGATCCCGGACTAGCGGGGGTGGGAGATACGCAGTATTTT. As protein: CASSQDPGLAGVGDTQYF.

This clonotype was found a few times. The chain has TRBV12-3 or TRBV12-4 and TRBJ2-7; no definite D call. CDR3 size: 14 residues. V was clipped by 7 bases and J by 1 base, with 14 bases between them. The CDR3, as DNA: TGTGCCAGCATGAGGTCACCCCGGTCCTACGAGCAGTACTTC. Its translation: CASMRSPRSYEQYF.

This clonotype was counted a few times. This chain joins TRBV6-2 or TRBV6-3 and TRBJ2-5; D perhaps matches TRBD2 (6 bases). V lost 6 bases and J lost 10, with 21 bases in between. Germline values: CDR1 MNHEY, CDR2 SVGEGT. The CDR3 loop spans 14 amino acids. This CDR3 reads CASRARDSARDQYF. The CDR3 DNA is TGTGCCAGCAGAGCCCGGGACTCGGCGAGGGACCAGTACTTC.

V is TRBV20-1 and J is TRBJ2-7, with no clear D. The ends were cut back, 3 bases at V and 7 bases at J, with 10 bases in the middle. Per germline, CDR1 DFQATT and CDR2 SNEGSKA (reference sequence). The CDR3 has 11 residues. CDR3 nucleotides: TGCAGTGCTAGGGCCCGCGTGGAGCAGTACTTC. Translating it yields CSARARVEQYF.